The source of this T cell receptor beta chain is a study of monozygotic twins with inflammatory bowel disease. Whole-study results and caveats: Diversity of TCRbeta measured by inverse Simpson was lower in IBD patients than in healthy co-twins. Fewer shared clonotypes with others were found in IBD patients than in healthy twins, especially with disease activity.

TCRdb re-called the 5' RACE reads and catalogs CDR3 proteins one per entry, DNA excluded. This repertoire includes approximately 330,000 distinct CDR3 sequences. Considering frequency, this clonotype is medium-sized. Its antigen is currently unknown. Phlebotomy per donor yielded a single 2.5 ml blood sample. Blood samples, whole and unsorted for T cells, yielded the isolated total RNA. Germline values: CDR1 MRHNA, CDR2 SNTAGT. This CDR3 region has 13 residues. The chain employs TRBV6-4 and TRBJ2-2. The TCR comes from a human donor with ulcerative colitis or Crohn's disease, or a healthy co-twin of an affected twin (not recorded which). Sequenced input: blood. The CDR3 reads CASSDRDTGELFF.